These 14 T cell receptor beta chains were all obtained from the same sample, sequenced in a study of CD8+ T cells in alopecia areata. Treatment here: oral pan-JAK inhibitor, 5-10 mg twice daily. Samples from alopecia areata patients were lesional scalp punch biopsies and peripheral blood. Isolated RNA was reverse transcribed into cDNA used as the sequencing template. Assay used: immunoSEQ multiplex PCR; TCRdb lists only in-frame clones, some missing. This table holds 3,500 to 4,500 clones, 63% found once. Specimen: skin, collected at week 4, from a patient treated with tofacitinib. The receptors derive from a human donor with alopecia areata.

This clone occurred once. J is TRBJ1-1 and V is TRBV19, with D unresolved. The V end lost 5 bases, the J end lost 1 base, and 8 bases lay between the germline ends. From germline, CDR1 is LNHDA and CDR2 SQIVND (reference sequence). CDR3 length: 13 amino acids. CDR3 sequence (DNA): TGTGCCAGTAGTTATCAAGCGAACACTGAAGCTTTCTTT. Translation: CASSYQANTEAFF.

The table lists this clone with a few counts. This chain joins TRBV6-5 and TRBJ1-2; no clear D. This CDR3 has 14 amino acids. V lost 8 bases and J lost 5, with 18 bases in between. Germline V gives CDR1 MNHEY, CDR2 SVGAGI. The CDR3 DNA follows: TGTGCCAGCCAAAAGGTGTCAGCGCCTTATGGCTACACCTTC. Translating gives CASQKVSAPYGYTF.

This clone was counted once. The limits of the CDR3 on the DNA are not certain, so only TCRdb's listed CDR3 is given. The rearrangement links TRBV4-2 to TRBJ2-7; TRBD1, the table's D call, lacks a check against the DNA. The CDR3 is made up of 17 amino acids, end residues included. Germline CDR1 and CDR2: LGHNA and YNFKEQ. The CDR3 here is CASSQVALGTGGLGQCF.

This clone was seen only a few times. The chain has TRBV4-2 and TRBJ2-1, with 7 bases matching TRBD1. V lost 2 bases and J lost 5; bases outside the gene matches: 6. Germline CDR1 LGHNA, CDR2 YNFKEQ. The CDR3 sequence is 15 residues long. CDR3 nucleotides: TGTGCCAGCAGCCAACCGGGACAGACAGACAATGAGCAGTTCTTC. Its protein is CASSQPGQTDNEQFF.

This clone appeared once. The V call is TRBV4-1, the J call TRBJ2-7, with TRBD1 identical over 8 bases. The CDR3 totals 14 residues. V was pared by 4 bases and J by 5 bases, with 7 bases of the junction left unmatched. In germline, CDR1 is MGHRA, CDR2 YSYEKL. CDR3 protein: CASSPSQGADEQYF. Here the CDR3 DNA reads TGCGCCAGCAGCCCTAGTCAGGGGGCCGACGAGCAGTACTTC.

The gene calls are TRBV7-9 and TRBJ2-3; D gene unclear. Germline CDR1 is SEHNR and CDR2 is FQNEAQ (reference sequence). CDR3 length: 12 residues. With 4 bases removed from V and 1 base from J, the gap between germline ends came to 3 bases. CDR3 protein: CASSWGTDTQYF. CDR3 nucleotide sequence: TGTGCCAGCAGCTGGGGCACAGATACGCAGTATTTT.

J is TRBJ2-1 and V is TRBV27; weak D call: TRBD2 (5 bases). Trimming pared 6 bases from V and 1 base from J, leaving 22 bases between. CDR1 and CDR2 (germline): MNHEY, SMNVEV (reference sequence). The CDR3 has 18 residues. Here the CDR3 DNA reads TGTGCCAGCAGCCCCCTCTCCTCTATCGGGGTGTCCTACAATGAGCAGTTCTTC. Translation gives CASSPLSSIGVSYNEQFF.

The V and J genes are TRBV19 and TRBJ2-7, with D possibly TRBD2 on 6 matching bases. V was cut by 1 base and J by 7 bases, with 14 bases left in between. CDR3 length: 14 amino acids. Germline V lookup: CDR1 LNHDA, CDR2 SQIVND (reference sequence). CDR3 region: CASSIGSGDWEQYF. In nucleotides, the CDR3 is TGTGCCAGTAGTATAGGTTCGGGGGACTGGGAGCAGTACTTC.

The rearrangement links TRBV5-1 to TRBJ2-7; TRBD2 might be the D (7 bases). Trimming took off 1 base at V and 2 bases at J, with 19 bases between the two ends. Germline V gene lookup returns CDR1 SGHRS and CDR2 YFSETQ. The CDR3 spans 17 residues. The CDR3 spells CASSLLRDSGGAYEQYF. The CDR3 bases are TGCGCCAGCAGCTTGTTACGGGACTCGGGGGGCGCCTACGAGCAGTACTTC.

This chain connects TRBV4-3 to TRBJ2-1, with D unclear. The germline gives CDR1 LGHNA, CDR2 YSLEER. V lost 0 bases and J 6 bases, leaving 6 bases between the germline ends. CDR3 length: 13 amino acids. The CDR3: CASSQEGSNEQFF. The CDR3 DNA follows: TGCGCCAGCAGCCAAGAGGGTTCCAATGAGCAGTTCTTC.

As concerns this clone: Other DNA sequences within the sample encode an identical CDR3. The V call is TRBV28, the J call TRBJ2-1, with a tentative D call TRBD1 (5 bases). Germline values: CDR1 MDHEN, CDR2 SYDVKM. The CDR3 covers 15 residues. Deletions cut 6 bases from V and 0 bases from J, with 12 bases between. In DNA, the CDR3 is TGTGCCAGCAGATACGACAGTAGCTCCTACAATGAGCAGTTCTTC. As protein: CASRYDSSSYNEQFF.

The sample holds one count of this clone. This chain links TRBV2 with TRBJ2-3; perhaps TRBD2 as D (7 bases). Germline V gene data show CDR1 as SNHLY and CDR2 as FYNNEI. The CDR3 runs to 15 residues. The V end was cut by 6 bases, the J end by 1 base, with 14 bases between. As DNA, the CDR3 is TGTGCCAGCAGCCAAGGGGGGGTGGGCACAGATACGCAGTATTTT. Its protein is CASSQGGVGTDTQYF.

Here the CDR3 DNA reads TGTGCCAGCAGCATTTTCAGGGGGGAGGACTACGAGCAGTACTTC. Translation gives CASSIFRGEDYEQYF. The chain couples TRBV5-8 to TRBJ2-7, with a weak D call TRBD1 (7 bases). The CDR3 has 15 amino acids. Germline CDR1 reads SGHTS; CDR2 reads YDEGEE. V was shortened by 4 bases and J by 3 bases, with 17 bases between the two germline ends.

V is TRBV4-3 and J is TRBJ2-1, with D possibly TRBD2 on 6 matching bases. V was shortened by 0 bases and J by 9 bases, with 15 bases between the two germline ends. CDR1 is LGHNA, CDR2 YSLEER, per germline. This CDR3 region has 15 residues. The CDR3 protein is CASSQEASLRGEQFF. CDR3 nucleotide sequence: TGCGCCAGCAGCCAAGAGGCTAGCCTGCGGGGTGAGCAGTTCTTC.